The clone carrying this T cell receptor (beta chain) was counted ten times or more. The antigen is not known. CDR1 and CDR2 (germline): DFQATT, SNEGSKA (reference sequence). The germline V and J ends were trimmed by 7 bases and 0 bases, with 6 bases remaining between them. CDR3 size: 11 residues. This entry is derived from a study of T-cell reconstitution after alpha-beta-depleted transplantation in children. Study conclusions and caveats: By about two months after transplant, alpha-beta T cells reportedly arose from several hundred graft clones that had expanded. Some patients showed high day-60 TCRbeta diversity, which derived from surviving recipient T cells and thymic progenitors.

Unique molecular identifiers featured in how the TCRbeta library was prepared. TCRdb independently ran MiXCR on the PCR reads; one entry per CDR3 protein. The sample holds 250,000 to 300,000 distinct CDR3 sequences, roughly a tenth seen once. This sample comprised PBMCs, obtained before TCRalphabeta/CD19-depleted stem cell transplant. The chain employs TRBV20-1 and TRBJ2-5; D ambiguous. The source of this sequence is a boy under two years old with acute myeloid leukemia, due to receive a stem cell transplant. CDR3 DNA sequence: TGCAGTGTGACTTACCAAGAGACCCAGTACTTC. Translation gives CSVTYQETQYF.